Shown below are 18 T cell receptor beta chains from a single sample sequenced in a study of cytomegalovirus exposure and HLA in healthy donors. The PCR ran on 60 Vbeta and 13 Jbeta primers. The table came from immunoSEQ multiplex PCR; TCRdb's copy has only in-frame clones and leaves some out. The sample consists of about 140,000 clones, around four fifths of them appearing once. Sequencing used PBMCs. Receptors were obtained from a woman aged 35 to 49 in good health and CMV-seronegative.

This chain links TRBV28 with TRBJ2-5; D possibly matches TRBD1 or TRBD2 (5 bases each). The DNA end favors TRBJ2-7, so the J call may be wrong. CDR1 and CDR2 (germline): MDHEN, SYDVKM. The CDR3 is 12 amino acids. Written as DNA, the CDR3 is TGTGCCAGCCGGGACGAGGACTACGAGCAGTACTTC. This sequence encodes CASRDEDYEQYF.

The chain is built from TRBV28 and TRBJ2-7; 9 positions match TRBD1. The CDR3 has 14 residues. Germline V lookup: CDR1 MDHEN, CDR2 SYDVKM. With 4 bases clipped from V and 4 bases from J, the junction kept 5 bases outside the gene matches. CDR3 nucleotide sequence: TGTGCCAGCAGTTCCGGGACAGGGTATTACGAGCAGTACTTC. Amino acid sequence: CASSSGTGYYEQYF. Supplemented by reference TRBV28 and TRBJ2-7, the full variable domain reads DVKVTQSSRYLVKRTGEKVFLECVQDMDHENMFWYRQDPGLGLRLIYFSYDVKMKEKGDIPEGYSVSREKKERFSLILESASTNQTSMYLCASSSGTGYYEQYFGPGTRLTVT.

The rearrangement joins TRBV7-2 to TRBJ2-1, with D unresolved. This CDR3 has 14 amino acids. Trimming cost V 4 bases and J 6 bases, with 13 bases left between them. Per the germline V gene, CDR1 is SGHTA and CDR2 is FQGNSA. The CDR3 reads CASSSTFSGNEQFF. The CDR3 DNA reads as TGTGCCAGCAGCTCCACTTTTTCCGGCAATGAGCAGTTCTTC.

This chain links TRBV28 with TRBJ1-3; the match to TRBD1 covers 7 bases. Germline CDR1 is MDHEN and CDR2 is SYDVKM. With 4 bases clipped from V and 8 bases from J, the junction kept 8 bases outside the gene matches. This CDR3 comprises 14 residues. The CDR3 DNA reads as TGTGCCAGCAGTTCCCCAGGGGGAGGAGACACCATATATTTT. Amino acids: CASSSPGGGDTIYF.

The chain uses TRBV4-3 and TRBJ2-7; D gene unclear. Trimming took off 2 bases at V and 2 bases at J, with 22 bases between the two ends. Per the germline V gene, CDR1 is LGHNA and CDR2 is YSLEER. This CDR3 is built from 18 residues. The CDR3 here is CASSQRQDLHQATYEQYF. CDR3 sequence (DNA): TGCGCCAGCAGCCAACGCCAAGACCTCCATCAGGCGACCTACGAGCAGTACTTC.

V gene TRBV11-2 combines with J gene TRBJ2-1; 9 bases are shared with TRBD1. Looked up from germline, CDR1 is SGHAT and CDR2 is FQNNGV. J was trimmed by 9 bases and V by 2 bases; bases with no gene match: 5. This CDR3 contains 14 residues. CDR3 sequence reads: CASSLYGQGIEQFF. As DNA, the CDR3 is TGTGCCAGCAGCTTATATGGACAGGGGATTGAGCAGTTCTTC.

This rearrangement joins TRBV7-3 to TRBJ2-1, with 8 bases matching TRBD2. Losses at the gene ends were 5 bases for V and 10 bases for J; bases not matched to a gene: 7. Looked up from germline, CDR1 is SGHTA and CDR2 is FQGTGA. This CDR3 comprises 13 residues. Written as DNA, the CDR3 is TGTGCCAGCAGCCGGACTAGCTTTGGCGAGCAGTTCTTC. It is translated as CASSRTSFGEQFF.

The genes are TRBV5-1 and TRBJ2-1; D perhaps matches TRBD1 (6 bases). The V and J ends lost 4 bases and 2 bases respectively, with 16 bases between them. Germline lookup yields CDR1 SGHRS and CDR2 YFSETQ. The CDR3 consists of 16 residues. This CDR3 reads CASSGGHPNTYNEQFF. Here the CDR3 DNA reads TGCGCCAGCAGCGGGGGACATCCAAACACCTACAATGAGCAGTTCTTC. The full variable domain, its missing parts supplied by reference TRBV5-1 and TRBJ2-1, is KAGVTQTPRYLIKTRGQQVTLSCSPISGHRSVSWYQQTPGQGLQFLFEYFSETQRNKGNFPGRFSGRQFSNSRSEMNVSTLELGDSALYLCASSGGHPNTYNEQFFGPGTRLTVL.

J is TRBJ2-7 and V is TRBV5-1, with 8 bases aligning to TRBD2. J was trimmed by 6 bases and V by 3 bases; bases with no gene match: 8. Germline values: CDR1 SGHRS, CDR2 YFSETQ. The CDR3 extends over 14 amino acids. The CDR3 bases are TGCGCCAGCAGCTCCGCAAGCGGGGGCATCGAGCAGTACTTC. Its translation is CASSSASGGIEQYF. The variable domain in full, with the rest retrieved from reference TRBV5-1 and TRBJ2-7, is KAGVTQTPRYLIKTRGQQVTLSCSPISGHRSVSWYQQTPGQGLQFLFEYFSETQRNKGNFPGRFSGRQFSNSRSEMNVSTLELGDSALYLCASSSASGGIEQYFGPGTRLTVT.

This chain links TRBV29-1 with TRBJ2-1, with TRBD1 identical over 9 bases. Per germline, CDR1 SQVTM and CDR2 ANQGSEA. With 6 bases clipped from V and 3 bases from J, the junction kept 9 bases outside the gene matches. CDR3 size: 15 residues. The CDR3 DNA is TGCAGCGTCGCCACAGGGGGCGCAGACTACAATGAGCAGTTCTTC. Its translation: CSVATGGADYNEQFF.

This clone was counted only a few times. The chain recombines TRBV4-1 with TRBJ1-5; 8 bases are shared with TRBD1. The junction had 5 bases not matched to a gene; V was cut back by 0 bases and J by 7 bases. The CDR3 loop spans 15 amino acids. Germline V gives CDR1 MGHRA, CDR2 YSYEKL. The CDR3 loop is CASSQERTGRQPQHF. The CDR3 DNA follows: TGCGCCAGCAGCCAAGAACGGACAGGGAGGCAGCCCCAGCATTTT.

The chain combines TRBV5-6 with TRBJ2-1; 7 nucleotides align to TRBD2. This CDR3 comprises 16 residues. Germline V gene sequence: CDR1 SGHDT, CDR2 YYEEEE. Losses at the gene ends were 1 base for V and 1 base for J; bases not matched to a gene: 5. The CDR3 reads CASSLRASGSYNEQFF. The CDR3 region has the DNA TGTGCCAGCAGCTTGAGGGCTAGCGGTTCCTACAATGAGCAGTTCTTC.

The chain joins TRBV7-8 to TRBJ1-1; 7 bases align to TRBD1. Looked up from germline, CDR1 is SGHVS and CDR2 is FQNEAQ. The J segment lost 4 bases and the V segment lost 0 bases, leaving 5 bases of the junction unmatched. CDR3 length: 15 amino acids. CDR3 sequence: CASSLARTGRTEAFF. In DNA, the CDR3 is TGTGCCAGCAGCTTAGCAAGGACAGGCCGCACTGAAGCTTTCTTT. Filled out from reference TRBV7-8 and TRBJ1-1, the complete variable domain reads GAGVSQSPRYKVAKRGQDVALRCDPISGHVSLFWYQQALGQGPEFLTYFQNEAQLDKSGLPSDRFFAERPEGSVSTLKIQRTQQEDSAVYLCASSLARTGRTEAFFGQGTRLTVV.

With respect to this clone: One end of the junction varies from germline; a read error may be responsible. V and J are TRBV7-2 and TRBJ2-7, with no clear D. The length of the CDR3 is 11 residues. Germline CDR1 SGHTA, CDR2 FQGNSA. This chain's CDR3 is CASSVSYERYF. The CDR3, as DNA: TGTGCCAGCAGCGTCTCCTACGAGCGGTACTTC.

The chain links TRBV30 to TRBJ2-2; 8 bases are a match to TRBD2. J gave up 5 bases and V 7 bases, and 15 bases lay outside the gene matches. This CDR3 contains 16 residues. The V gene's germline CDR1 is GTSNPN and CDR2 SVGIG (reference sequence). CDR3 sequence: CASLRMSGSITGELFF. CDR3 nucleotide sequence: TGTGCCTCCCTTCGTATGAGCGGGAGTATTACCGGGGAGCTGTTTTTT.

The chain carries TRBV14 and TRBJ2-3, with TRBD1 matching 7 bases. This CDR3 is built from 16 residues. Per the germline V gene, CDR1 is SGHDN and CDR2 is FVKESK. Trimming at V came to 4 bases and at J to 0 bases, leaving 7 bases not matched to a gene. CDR3 nucleotides: TGTGCCAGCAGCCTACGGACAGGCGCAAGCACAGATACGCAGTATTTT. It specifies CASSLRTGASTDTQYF.

The chain joins TRBV7-8 to TRBJ1-2, with 7 bases aligning to TRBD1. In germline, CDR1 is SGHVS, CDR2 FQNEAQ. J lost 7 bases, V lost 5 bases, and 19 bases had no gene match. The CDR3 is made up of 17 amino acids. The CDR3 DNA follows: TGTGCCAGCAGCCTACGCTACGGTAGACAGGGACTCATTGGCTACACCTTC. Residues: CASSLRYGRQGLIGYTF.

V usage is TRBV29-1 and J usage is TRBJ2-3, with TRBD2 matching over 10 bases. Looked up from germline, CDR1 is SQVTM and CDR2 is ANQGSEA. CDR3 length: 13 amino acids. After removal of 4 bases from V and 5 bases from J, the junction contained 3 bases not matched to a gene. The CDR3 here is CSVGASGRDTQYF. The CDR3 DNA is TGCAGCGTTGGGGCTAGCGGGAGAGATACGCAGTATTTT.